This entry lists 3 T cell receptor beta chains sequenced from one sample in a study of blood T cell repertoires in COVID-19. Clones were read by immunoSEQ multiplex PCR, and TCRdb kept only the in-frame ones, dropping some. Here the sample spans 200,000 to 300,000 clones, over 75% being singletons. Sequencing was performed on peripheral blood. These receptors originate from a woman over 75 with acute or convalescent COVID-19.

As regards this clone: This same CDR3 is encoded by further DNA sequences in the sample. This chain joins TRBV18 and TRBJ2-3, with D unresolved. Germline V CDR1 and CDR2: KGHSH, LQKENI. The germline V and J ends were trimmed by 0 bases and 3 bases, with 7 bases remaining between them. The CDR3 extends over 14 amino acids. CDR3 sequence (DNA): TGTGCCAGCTCACCACCGTCCCGGACAGATACGCAGTATTTT. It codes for CASSPPSRTDTQYF.

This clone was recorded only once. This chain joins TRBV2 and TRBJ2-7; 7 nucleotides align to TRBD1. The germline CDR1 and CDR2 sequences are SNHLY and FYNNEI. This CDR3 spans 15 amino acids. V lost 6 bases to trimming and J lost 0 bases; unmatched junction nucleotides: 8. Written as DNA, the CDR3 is TGTGCCAGCAGCACCTCCGGGACAGACTCCTACGAGCAGTACTTC. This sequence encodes CASSTSGTDSYEQYF.

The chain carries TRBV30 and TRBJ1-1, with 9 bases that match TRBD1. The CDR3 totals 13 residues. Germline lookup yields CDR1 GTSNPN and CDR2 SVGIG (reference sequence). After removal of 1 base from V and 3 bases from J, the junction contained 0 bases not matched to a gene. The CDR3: CAWSGTGDTEAFF. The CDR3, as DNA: TGTGCCTGGAGTGGGACAGGGGACACTGAAGCTTTCTTT.